This record concerns one T cell receptor (beta chain) sequence. Time point meaning: peripheral blood 6 weeks after treatment start. This specimen belongs to a study of PD-L1 blockade in urothelial cancer. Study-wide background: Patients, treated from 2014 onward, received atezolizumab 1,200 mg intravenously every 3 weeks. When blood samples were assessed, the median T cell count was around 150,000.

Assay used: immunoSEQ multiplex PCR; TCRdb lists only in-frame clones, some missing. The sample has 35,000 to 40,000 clones, 80% to 90% seen once. Germline lookup yields CDR1 KGHSH and CDR2 LQKENI. Trimming took 6 bases from V and 3 from J, leaving 18 bases between them. This CDR3 spans 15 amino acids. The chain is built from TRBV18 and TRBJ2-7, with D hard to call. This clonotype was sampled from a man aged 60-69 years with urothelial cancer. The specimen was PBMCs, collected around atezolizumab (anti-PD-L1) treatment. The CDR3 here is CASSLAVGPNYEQYF. The DNA of the CDR3 is TGTGCCAGCTCTCTGGCGGTGGGTCCTAACTACGAGCAGTACTTC.